This T cell receptor (beta chain) was found in a study of cytomegalovirus exposure and HLA in healthy donors. CDR1 and CDR2 (germline): MNHEY, SVGAGI. The CDR3 is made up of 16 amino acids. V lost 4 bases, J lost 2 bases, and 8 bases stayed unmatched. A word on this clone: The antigen remains undetermined.

The PCR employed 60 Vbeta primers together with 13 Jbeta primers. TCRdb keeps only in-frame clones here, not all; method: immunoSEQ multiplex PCR. The sample includes over 150,000 clones, 60% to 85% of them seen just once. Findings of the study overall: Among donors in an Asian-associated ancestry cluster, a later analysis reportedly found fewer N-insertions than the roughly 610-donor mean.

This sequence was found in a male donor in good health and CMV-seropositive. The V gene is TRBV6-5, the J gene TRBJ2-3; 8 bases line up with TRBD1. The sequenced sample consisted of PBMCs. The CDR3 region has the DNA TGTGCCAGCAGTTTCTCGGGGACAGGTTTCACAGATACGCAGTATTTT. Translating gives CASSFSGTGFTDTQYF.